A single sample gave rise to the 7 T cell receptor beta chains below, sequenced in a study of CD4+ T cells in melanoma. Clones were sequenced by immunoSEQ multiplex PCR, and TCRdb holds only the in-frame ones, with some missing. The sample gives 90,000 to 130,000 clones, 92% of which show up once; around 3% is in the top ten. Sequencing was performed on peripheral blood. Every receptor here comes from a human donor with melanoma.

The V call is TRBV7-9, the J call TRBJ2-1; 8 positions agree with TRBD2. This CDR3 region has 16 residues. Germline CDR1 reads SEHNR; CDR2 reads FQNEAQ (reference sequence). V lost 3 bases, J lost 8 bases, and 12 bases stayed unmatched. This CDR3 is CASSLYERGPDDEQFF. CDR3 nucleotides: TGTGCCAGCAGCTTGTATGAGCGGGGGCCGGATGATGAGCAGTTCTTC.

This clone showed up just once. This chain links TRBV19 with TRBJ2-7; D call uncertain. CDR3 length: 15 residues. Germline-derived CDR1 and CDR2 are LNHDA and SQIVND (reference sequence). V was trimmed by 1 base and J by 1 base, leaving 11 bases between them. CDR3 DNA sequence: TGTGCCAGTAGTATAGGGTCCTCCGTGTCCTACGAGCAGTACTTC. Its protein is CASSIGSSVSYEQYF.

This chain links TRBV7-2 with TRBJ1-2, with D perhaps matching TRBD1 (5 bases). V was shortened by 1 base and J by 3 bases, with 18 bases between the two germline ends. The CDR3 spans 17 residues. The germline V gene encodes CDR1 SGHTA and CDR2 FQGNSA. CDR3 amino acids: CASSLDSMGRNHYGYTF. Here the CDR3 DNA reads TGTGCCAGCAGCTTAGATTCGATGGGGCGTAACCACTATGGCTACACCTTC.

The CDR3 DNA is TGTGCCAGCAGCTTAGGCCTGACAGGGGGCTACGAGCAGTACTTC. It encodes CASSLGLTGGYEQYF. The rearrangement joins TRBV7-2 to TRBJ2-7; 9 positions match TRBD1. This CDR3 comprises 15 residues. V was pared by 1 base and J by 3 bases, with 4 bases of the junction left unmatched. CDR1 is SGHTA, CDR2 FQGNSA, per germline.

The genes are TRBV10-3 and TRBJ1-1; D remains ambiguous. Germline V CDR1 and CDR2: ENHRY, SYGVKD. V was cut by 2 bases and J by 2 bases, with 12 bases left in between. This CDR3 region has 15 residues. The DNA of the CDR3 is TGTGCCATCAGTGAGACAGAACCGAGAAACACTGAAGCTTTCTTT. It codes for CAISETEPRNTEAFF.

J is TRBJ2-3 and V is TRBV19; 10 nucleotides match TRBD2. This CDR3 has 16 residues. Germline-derived CDR1 and CDR2 are LNHDA and SQIVND (reference sequence). Trimming removed 0 bases from V and 5 bases from J; junction bases left unmatched: 5. Written as DNA, the CDR3 is TGTGCCAGTAGTATAGAGCTAGCGGGAGCGGGAGATACGCAGTATTTT. Translating gives CASSIELAGAGDTQYF.

This clone occurred once. The chain employs TRBV5-4 and TRBJ2-3, with TRBD2 identical over 12 bases. The CDR3 loop spans 16 amino acids. CDR1 is SGHNT, CDR2 YYREEE, per germline (reference sequence). V lost 0 bases and J lost 2; bases outside the gene matches: 1. The CDR3, as DNA: TGTGCCAGCAGCTTGGGACTAGCGGGAGCCACAGATACGCAGTATTTT. Translated, it gives CASSLGLAGATDTQYF.